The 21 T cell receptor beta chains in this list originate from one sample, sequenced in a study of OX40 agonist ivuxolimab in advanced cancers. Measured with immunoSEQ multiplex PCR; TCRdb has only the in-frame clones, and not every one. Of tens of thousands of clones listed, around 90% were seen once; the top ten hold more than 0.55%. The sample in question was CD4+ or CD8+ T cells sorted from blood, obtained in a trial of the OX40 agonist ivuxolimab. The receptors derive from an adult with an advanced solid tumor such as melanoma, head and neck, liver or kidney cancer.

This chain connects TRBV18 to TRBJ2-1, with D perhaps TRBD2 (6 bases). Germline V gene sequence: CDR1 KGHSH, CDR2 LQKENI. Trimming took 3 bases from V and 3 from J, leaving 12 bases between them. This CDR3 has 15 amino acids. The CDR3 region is CASSPREIHYNEQFF. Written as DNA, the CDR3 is TGTGCCAGCTCACCCCGGGAGATTCACTACAATGAGCAGTTCTTC.

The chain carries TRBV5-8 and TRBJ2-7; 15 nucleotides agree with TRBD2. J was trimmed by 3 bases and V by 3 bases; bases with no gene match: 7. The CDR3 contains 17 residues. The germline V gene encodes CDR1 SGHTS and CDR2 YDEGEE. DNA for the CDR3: TGTGCCAGCAGCTCGGGACTAGCGGGAGGAAGGGGCTACGAGCAGTACTTC. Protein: CASSSGLAGGRGYEQYF.

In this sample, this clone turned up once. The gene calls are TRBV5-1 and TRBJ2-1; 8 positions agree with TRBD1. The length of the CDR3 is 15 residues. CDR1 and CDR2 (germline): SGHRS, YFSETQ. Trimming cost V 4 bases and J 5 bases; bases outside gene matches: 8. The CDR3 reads CASSNVDRGDNEQFF. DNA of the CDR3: TGCGCCAGCAGCAACGTAGACAGGGGCGACAATGAGCAGTTCTTC.

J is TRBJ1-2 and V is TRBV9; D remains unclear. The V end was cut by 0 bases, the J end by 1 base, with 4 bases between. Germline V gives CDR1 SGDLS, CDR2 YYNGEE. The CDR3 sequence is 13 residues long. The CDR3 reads CASSVGINYGYTF. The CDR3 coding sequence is TGTGCCAGCAGCGTAGGAATTAACTATGGCTACACCTTC.

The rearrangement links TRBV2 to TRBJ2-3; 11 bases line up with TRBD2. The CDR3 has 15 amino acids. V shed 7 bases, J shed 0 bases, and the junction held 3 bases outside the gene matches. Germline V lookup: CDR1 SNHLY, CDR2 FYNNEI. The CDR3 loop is CASIGTSGSTDTQYF. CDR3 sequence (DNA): TGTGCCAGCATAGGGACTAGCGGAAGCACAGATACGCAGTATTTT. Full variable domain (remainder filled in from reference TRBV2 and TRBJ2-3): EPEVTQTPSHQVTQMGQEVILRCVPISNHLYFYWYRQILGQKVEFLVSFYNNEISEKSEIFDDQFSVERPDGSNFTLKIRSTKLEDSAMYFCASIGTSGSTDTQYFGPGTRLTVL.

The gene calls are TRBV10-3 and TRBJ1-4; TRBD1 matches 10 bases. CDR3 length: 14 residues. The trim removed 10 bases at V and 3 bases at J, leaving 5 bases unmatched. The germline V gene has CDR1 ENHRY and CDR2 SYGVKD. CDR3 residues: CATGTGVANEKLFF. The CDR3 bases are TGTGCCACAGGGACAGGGGTGGCTAATGAAAAACTGTTTTTT.

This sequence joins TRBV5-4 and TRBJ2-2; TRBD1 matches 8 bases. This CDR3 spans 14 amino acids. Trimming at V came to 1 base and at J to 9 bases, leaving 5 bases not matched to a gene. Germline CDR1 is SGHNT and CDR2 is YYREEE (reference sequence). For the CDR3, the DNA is TGTGCCAGCAGCTTGACAGGGGGTAACAGGGAGCTGTTTTTT. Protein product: CASSLTGGNRELFF.

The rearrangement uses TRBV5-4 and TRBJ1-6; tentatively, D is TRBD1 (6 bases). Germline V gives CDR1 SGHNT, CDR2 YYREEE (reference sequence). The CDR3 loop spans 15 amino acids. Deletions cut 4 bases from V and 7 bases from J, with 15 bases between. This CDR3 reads CASSVDRSRNSPLHF. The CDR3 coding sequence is TGTGCCAGCAGCGTTGACAGGAGCAGGAATTCACCCCTCCACTTT.

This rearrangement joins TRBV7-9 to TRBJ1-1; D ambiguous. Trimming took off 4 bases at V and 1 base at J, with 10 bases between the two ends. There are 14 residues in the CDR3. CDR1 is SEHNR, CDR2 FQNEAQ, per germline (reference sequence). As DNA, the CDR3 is TGTGCCAGCAGCTCCGGACTCGCGAACACTGAAGCTTTCTTT. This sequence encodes CASSSGLANTEAFF.

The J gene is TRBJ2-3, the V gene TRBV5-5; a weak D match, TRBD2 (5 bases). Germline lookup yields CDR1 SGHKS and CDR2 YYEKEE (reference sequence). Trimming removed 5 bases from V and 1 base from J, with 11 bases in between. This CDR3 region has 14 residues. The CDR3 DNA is TGTGCCAGCAGGATTAGCGTCGGCACAGATACGCAGTATTTT. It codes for CASRISVGTDTQYF.

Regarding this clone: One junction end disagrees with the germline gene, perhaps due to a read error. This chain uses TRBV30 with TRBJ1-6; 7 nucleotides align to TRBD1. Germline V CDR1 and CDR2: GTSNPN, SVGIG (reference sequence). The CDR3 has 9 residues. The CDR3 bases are TGTGCCTGGGGGGGACAGATCGTCTTT. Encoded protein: CAWGGQIVF.

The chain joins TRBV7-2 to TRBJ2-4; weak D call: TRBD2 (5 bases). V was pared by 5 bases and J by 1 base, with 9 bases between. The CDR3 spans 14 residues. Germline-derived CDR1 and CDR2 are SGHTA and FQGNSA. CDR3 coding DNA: TGTGCCAGCAGCCCCGGGGAGGCCAAAAACATTCAGTACTTC. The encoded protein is CASSPGEAKNIQYF.

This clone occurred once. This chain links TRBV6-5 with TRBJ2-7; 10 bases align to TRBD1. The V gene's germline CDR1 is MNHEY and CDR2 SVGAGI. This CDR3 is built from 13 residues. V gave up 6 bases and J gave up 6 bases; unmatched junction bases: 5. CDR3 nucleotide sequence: TGTGCCAGCAGAACCGGGACAGGGGTCGAGCAGTACTTC. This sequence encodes CASRTGTGVEQYF.

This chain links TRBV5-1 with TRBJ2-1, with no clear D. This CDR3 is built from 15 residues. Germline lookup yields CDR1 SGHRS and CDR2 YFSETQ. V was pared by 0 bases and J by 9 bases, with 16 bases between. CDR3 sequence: CASSLESSSASEQFF. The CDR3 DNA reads TGCGCCAGCAGCTTGGAGTCTTCCTCAGCAAGTGAGCAGTTCTTC.

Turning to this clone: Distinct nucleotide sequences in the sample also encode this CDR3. The CDR3 coding sequence is TGCGCCAGCAGCCTCCTGTCTCACTCCTACGAGCAGTACTTC. It codes for CASSLLSHSYEQYF. This sequence joins TRBV5-1 and TRBJ2-7, with D uncertain. Germline values: CDR1 SGHRS, CDR2 YFSETQ. CDR3 size: 14 residues. Trimming shortened V by 4 bases and J by 0 bases, and 11 bases separated the two germline ends.

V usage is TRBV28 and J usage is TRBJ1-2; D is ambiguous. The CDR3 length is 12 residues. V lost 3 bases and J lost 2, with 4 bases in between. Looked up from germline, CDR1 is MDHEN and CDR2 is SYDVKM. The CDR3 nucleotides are TGTGCCAGCAGTTTGGGAAACTATGGCTACACCTTC. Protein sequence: CASSLGNYGYTF.

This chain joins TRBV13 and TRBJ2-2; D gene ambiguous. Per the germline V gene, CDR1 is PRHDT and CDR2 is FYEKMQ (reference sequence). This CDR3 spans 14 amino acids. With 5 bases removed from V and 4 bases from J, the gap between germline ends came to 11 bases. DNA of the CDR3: TGTGCCAGCAGCAGCTTGGGTTCCACCGGGGAGCTGTTTTTT. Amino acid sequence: CASSSLGSTGELFF.

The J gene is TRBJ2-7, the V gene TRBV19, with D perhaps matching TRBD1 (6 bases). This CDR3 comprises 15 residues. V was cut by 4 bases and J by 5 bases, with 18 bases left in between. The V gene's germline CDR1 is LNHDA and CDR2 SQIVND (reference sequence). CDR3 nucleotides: TGTGCCAGTAGTACCCCGGGACAAGGGGTTGACGAGCAGTACTTC. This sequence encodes CASSTPGQGVDEQYF.

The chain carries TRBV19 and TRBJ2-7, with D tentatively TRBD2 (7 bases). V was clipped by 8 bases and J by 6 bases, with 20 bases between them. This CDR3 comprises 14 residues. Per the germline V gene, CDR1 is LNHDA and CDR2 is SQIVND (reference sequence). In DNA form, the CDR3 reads TGTGCCAGTGAGGCGGGGCAGGGGAGGGCCGAGCAGTACTTC. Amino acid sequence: CASEAGQGRAEQYF.

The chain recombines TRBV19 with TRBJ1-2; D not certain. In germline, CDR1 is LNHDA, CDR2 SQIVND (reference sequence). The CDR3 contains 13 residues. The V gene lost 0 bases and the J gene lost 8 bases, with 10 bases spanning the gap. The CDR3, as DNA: TGTGCCAGTAGTATAGAGACCGCCAGCGGCTACACCTTC. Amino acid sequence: CASSIETASGYTF.

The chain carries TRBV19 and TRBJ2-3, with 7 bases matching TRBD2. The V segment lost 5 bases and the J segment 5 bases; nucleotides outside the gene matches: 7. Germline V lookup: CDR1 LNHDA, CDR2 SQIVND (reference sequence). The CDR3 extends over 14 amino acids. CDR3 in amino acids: CASSWTSALDTQYF. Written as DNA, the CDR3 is TGTGCCAGTAGTTGGACTAGTGCTTTAGATACGCAGTATTTT.